Listed below are T cell receptor beta chains from one sample, sequenced in a study of blood T cell repertoires in COVID-19. Profiling relied on immunoSEQ multiplex PCR, and the TCRdb table lists in-frame clones only, not all of them. The table has around 100,000 clones, 85% seen once. Sequenced material: peripheral blood. The receptors come from a man aged 50-59 years with active or convalescent COVID-19. Each CDR3 is given with its conserved first and last residue. The D gene is left open where the match is weak. The size entry is marked missing in some rows and otherwise reads once, few, many or a size class.

>TRBD2|TRBJ2-2|NA|TRBV27
CASSGLAGGLGTGELFF
TGTGCCAGCAGTGGACTAGCGGGAGGGTTGGGTACCGGGGAGCTGTTTTTT
>TRBD1|TRBJ1-1|NA|TRBV7-9
CASSSQGANTEAFF
TGTGCCAGCAGCTCCCAGGGGGCTAACACTGAAGCTTTCTTT
>NA|TRBJ2-3|NA|TRBV3-1/TRBV3-2
CASSHGGSTDTQYF
TGTGCCAGCAGCCATGGCGGGAGCACAGATACGCAGTATTTT
>NA|TRBJ1-3|NA|TRBV15
CATSRDEGVGNTIYF
TGTGCCACCAGCAGAGATGAAGGGGTAGGAAACACCATATATTTT
>TRBD1|TRBJ1-5|NA|TRBV10-3
CATCKTGDDQPQHF
TGTGCCACCTGTAAAACAGGGGACGATCAGCCCCAGCATTTT
>NA|TRBJ1-6|NA|TRBV6-5
CASSYGEDLPLHF
TGTGCCAGCAGTTACGGAGAGGATTTACCCCTCCACTTT
>NA|TRBJ2-7|once|TRBV28
CASRETGRSYEQYF
TGTGCCAGCAGAGAGACAGGGAGGTCCTACGAGCAGTACTTC
>NA|TRBJ1-4|once|TRBV30
CAWSGDSYEKLFF
TGTGCCTGGAGTGGTGACAGCTACGAAAAACTGTTTTTT
>TRBD2|TRBJ2-3|NA|TRBV13
CASRNDGGWRELSTDTQYF
TGTGCCAGCAGAAATGATGGAGGATGGCGGGAGCTGAGCACAGATACGCAGTATTTT
>NA|TRBJ2-7|NA|TRBV15
CATSRGRVASEQYF
TGTGCCACCAGCAGGGGCAGGGTCGCCAGCGAGCAGTACTTC
>NA|TRBJ1-3|NA|TRBV6-5
CASSYGAPDAGNTIYF
TGTGCCAGCAGTTACGGGGCGCCAGACGCTGGAAACACCATATATTTT
>NA|TRBJ1-1|NA|TRBV7-9
CASSLTPQGTEAFF
TGTGCCAGCAGCTTAACGCCCCAGGGCACTGAAGCTTTCTTT
>TRBD1|TRBJ2-7|once|TRBV28
CASTPGQASYEQYF
TGTGCCAGCACCCCGGGACAGGCCTCCTACGAGCAGTACTTC
>NA|TRBJ1-4|NA|TRBV4-2
CASSQVLGGDEKLFF
TGTGCCAGCAGCCAAGTTTTGGGGGGGGATGAAAAACTGTTTTTT
>NA|TRBJ1-2|NA|TRBV29-1
CSVEDDNYGYTF
TGCAGCGTGGAGGACGACAACTATGGCTACACCTTC
>NA|TRBJ1-1|NA|TRBV7-2
CASSSQGREAFF
TGTGCCAGCAGCTCTCAGGGAAGGGAAGCTTTCTTT
>TRBD1|TRBJ1-4|NA|TRBV28
CASSRTGQTNEKLFF
TGTGCCAGCAGTCGGACAGGCCAAACTAATGAAAAACTGTTTTTT
>NA|TRBJ2-7|NA|TRBV12-3/TRBV12-4
CASSLLSHEQYF
TGTGCCAGCAGTTTGTTATCCCACGAGCAGTACTTC
>TRBD1|TRBJ1-2|few|TRBV9
CASSVTGGAYGYTF
TGTGCCAGCAGCGTAACAGGGGGCGCCTATGGCTACACCTTC
>NA|TRBJ1-2|NA|TRBV9
CASSVGPFNYGYTF
TGTGCCAGCAGCGTAGGGCCGTTTAACTATGGCTACACCTTC
>TRBD2|TRBJ2-3|NA|TRBV30
CAWTSGIKADTQYF
TGTGCCTGGACCAGCGGGATTAAAGCAGATACGCAGTATTTT
>TRBD2|TRBJ2-7|few|TRBV6-5
CASRRSGRVDEQYF
TGTGCCAGCAGACGTAGCGGGAGGGTTGACGAGCAGTACTTC
>NA|TRBJ2-7|NA|TRBV21-1
CARMTGNYEQYF
TGTGCCAGAATGACAGGGAATTACGAGCAGTACTTC
>NA|TRBJ1-2|NA|TRBV19
CASSIIGRDYYGYTF
TGTGCCAGTAGTATAATCGGCAGGGACTACTATGGCTACACCTTC
>TRBD1|TRBJ1-5|NA|TRBV2
CASRGQGGQPQHF
TGTGCCAGCAGGGGACAGGGGGGTCAGCCCCAGCATTTT
>TRBD1|TRBJ1-3|once|TRBV4-1
CASSQRGTGMNSGNTIYF
TGCGCCAGCAGCCAAAGAGGGACAGGGATGAATTCTGGAAACACCATATATTTT
>TRBD1|TRBJ2-5|NA|TRBV4-1
CASSQDGAGGAKTQYF
TGCGCCAGCAGCCAAGATGGGGCAGGGGGCGCAAAGACCCAGTACTTC
>NA|TRBJ1-2|NA|TRBV29-1
CSDIGQGLYGYTF
TGCAGCGATATTGGTCAGGGATTATATGGCTACACCTTC
>NA|TRBJ1-3|NA|TRBV4-1
CASSQEAANSGNTIYF
TGCGCCAGCAGCCAAGAGGCGGCCAACTCTGGAAACACCATATATTTT
>TRBD2|TRBJ2-5|NA|TRBV28
CASSSGGAQSETQYF
TGTGCCAGCAGTTCGGGGGGGGCCCAGAGCGAGACCCAGTACTTC
>TRBD2|TRBJ2-1|NA|TRBV4-2
CASSQGLAGGDNEQFF
TGTGCCAGCAGCCAAGGCCTAGCGGGAGGGGACAATGAGCAGTTCTTC
>TRBD2|TRBJ2-3|NA|TRBV5-1
CASSPSLAGGVGTDTQYF
TGCGCCAGCAGCCCCAGTTTAGCGGGAGGAGTGGGGACAGATACGCAGTATTTT
>NA|TRBJ1-4|NA|TRBV7-8
CASSLEQGFNEKLFF
TGTGCCAGCAGCTTAGAGCAGGGGTTTAATGAAAAACTGTTTTTT
>NA|TRBJ2-1|NA|TRBV6-5
CASSFRYNEQFF
TGTGCCAGCAGTTTCAGGTACAATGAGCAGTTCTTC
>NA|TRBJ1-2|NA|TRBV19
CASSIRGEGYTF
TGTGCCAGTAGTATCCGGGGTGAAGGCTACACCTTC
>TRBD1|TRBJ2-7|few|TRBV9
CASTRDRASYEQYF
TGTGCCAGCACCCGGGACAGGGCCTCCTACGAGCAGTACTTC
>NA|TRBJ2-5|NA|TRBV6-2/TRBV6-3
CASSYSVTRIQETQYF
TGTGCCAGCAGTTACTCTGTCACGCGAATCCAAGAGACCCAGTACTTC
>NA|TRBJ2-5|NA|TRBV7-8
CASSFAAGIQETQYF
TGTGCCAGCAGCTTCGCAGCCGGGATCCAAGAGACCCAGTACTTC
>NA|TRBJ2-7|NA|TRBV6-1
CASSQRAASSYEQYF
TGTGCCAGCAGCCAGCGGGCGGCGAGCTCCTACGAGCAGTACTTC
>NA|TRBJ1-4|NA|TRBV11-2
CASSLDLGTNEKLFF
TGTGCCAGCAGCTTAGATCTTGGCACTAATGAAAAACTGTTTTTT
>TRBD1|TRBJ2-3|NA|TRBV2
CASSVAQGYTDTQYF
TGTGCCAGCAGTGTAGCACAGGGGTACACAGATACGCAGTATTTT
>TRBD2|TRBJ2-7|NA|TRBV7-8
CASRSGLAGRNYEQYF
TGTGCCAGCCGGTCGGGACTAGCGGGAAGAAACTACGAGCAGTACTTC
>TRBD1|TRBJ1-2|many|TRBV3-1/TRBV3-2
CASSGDSYGYTF
TGTGCCAGCAGCGGGGACAGCTATGGCTACACCTTC
>NA|TRBJ1-4|NA|TRBV19
CASKGRGNEKLFF
TGTGCCAGTAAGGGCAGGGGTAATGAAAAACTGTTTTTT
>NA|TRBJ2-1|NA|TRBV14
CASSQKIGPGQFF
TGTGCCAGCAGCCAGAAAATTGGGCCCGGGCAGTTCTTC
>TRBD1|TRBJ2-7|once|TRBV19
CASSIAGQGNSYEQYF
TGTGCCAGTAGTATCGCTGGACAGGGGAACTCCTACGAGCAGTACTTC
>NA|TRBJ2-7|NA|TRBV18
CASSSGQTYEQYF
TGTGCCAGCTCATCCGGACAGACCTACGAGCAGTACTTC
>NA|TRBJ1-1|NA|TRBV2
CASRQTGNTEAFF
TGTGCCAGCAGACAGACAGGGAACACTGAAGCTTTCTTT
>NA|TRBJ2-7|NA|TRBV2
CASSDWRISYEQYF
TGTGCCAGCAGTGACTGGAGGATCTCCTACGAGCAGTACTTC
>TRBD2|TRBJ2-3|NA|TRBV19
CASSILAATDTQYF
TGTGCCAGTAGTATACTAGCGGCCACAGATACGCAGTATTTT
>NA|TRBJ2-7|NA|TRBV5-1
CASSLDGPGNYEQYF
TGCGCCAGCAGCTTGGATGGACCCGGGAACTACGAGCAGTACTTC
>TRBD1|TRBJ1-2|NA|TRBV5-1
CASSAGTVDGYTF
TGCGCCAGCAGCGCCGGGACAGTGGATGGCTACACCTTC
>TRBD2|TRBJ2-3|NA|TRBV3-1/TRBV3-2
CASSQDNSGRTTDTQYF
TGTGCCAGCAGCCAAGACAATAGCGGGAGGACCACAGATACGCAGTATTTT
>TRBD1|TRBJ1-3|NA|TRBV7-9
CASNPAGQGPGNTIYF
TGTGCCAGCAACCCTGCGGGACAGGGCCCAGGAAACACCATATATTTT
>TRBD1|TRBJ1-5|NA|TRBV5-8
CASSLQGISNQPQHF
TGTGCCAGCAGCTTACAGGGGATTAGCAATCAGCCCCAGCATTTT
>TRBD2|TRBJ2-1|NA|TRBV30
CAWSRALAGDNEQFF
TGTGCCTGGAGTAGGGCCCTAGCGGGAGACAATGAGCAGTTCTTC
>NA|TRBJ1-1|once|TRBV5-1
CASSLRQTTNTEAFF
TGCGCCAGCAGCTTGAGGCAAACTACCAACACTGAAGCTTTCTTT
>NA|TRBJ2-7|NA|TRBV7-2
CASSPLPGRTYEQYF
TGTGCCAGCAGCCCTCTCCCGGGAAGAACCTACGAGCAGTACTTC